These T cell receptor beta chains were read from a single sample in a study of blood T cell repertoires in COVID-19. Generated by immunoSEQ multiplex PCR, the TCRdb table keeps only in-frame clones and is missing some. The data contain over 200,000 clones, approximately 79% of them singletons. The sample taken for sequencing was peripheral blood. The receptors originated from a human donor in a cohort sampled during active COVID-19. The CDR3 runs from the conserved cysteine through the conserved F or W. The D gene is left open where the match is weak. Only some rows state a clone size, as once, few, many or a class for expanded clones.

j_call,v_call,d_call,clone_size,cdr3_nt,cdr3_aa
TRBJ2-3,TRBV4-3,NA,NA,TGCGCCAGCAGCCAAGCGGATACGCAGTATTTT,CASSQADTQYF
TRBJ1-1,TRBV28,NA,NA,TGTGCCAGCAGCTACGGAGTTGTCACTGAAGCTTTCTTT,CASSYGVVTEAFF
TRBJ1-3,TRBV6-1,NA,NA,TGTGCCAGCAGTGAAGGCCTCGGACGGGATGGAAACACCATATATTTT,CASSEGLGRDGNTIYF
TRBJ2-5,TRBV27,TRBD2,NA,TGTGCCAGCAGTTTATCGTTCGGGGGGACTGAGACCCAGTACTTC,CASSLSFGGTETQYF
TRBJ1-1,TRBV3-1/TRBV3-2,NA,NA,TGTGCCAGCAGCCAAGATGTTTCGGCAGGGCAAGCTTTCTTT,CASSQDVSAGQAFF
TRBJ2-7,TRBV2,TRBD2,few,TGTGCCAGCGTCGAGGTTGGAGCGGGAGCTGGCCACGAGCAGTACTTC,CASVEVGAGAGHEQYF
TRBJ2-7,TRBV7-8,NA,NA,TGTGCCAGCAGCTTACTGTACGAGCAGTACTTC,CASSLLYEQYF
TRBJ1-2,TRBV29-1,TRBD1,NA,TGCAGCGTTTCCCCTTGGGGACAGGATAACACCTTC,CSVSPWGQDNTF
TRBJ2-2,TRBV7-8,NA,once,TGTGCCAGCAGCTTAGCGGGGCTGGCCACCGGGGAGCTGTTTTTT,CASSLAGLATGELFF
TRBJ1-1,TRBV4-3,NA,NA,TGCGCCAGCAGCCAAGATAGAGGGCGGCGAGCTTTCTTT,CASSQDRGRRAFF
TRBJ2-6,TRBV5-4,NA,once,TGTGCCAGCAGCTCAAGACAGGCCTCTGGGGCCAACGTCCTGACTTTC,CASSSRQASGANVLTF
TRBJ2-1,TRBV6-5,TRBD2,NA,TGTGCCAGCAGTTACGGACTAGCGGGAAATGAGCAGTTCTTC,CASSYGLAGNEQFF
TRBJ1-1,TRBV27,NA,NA,TGTGCCAGCAGCTCTGTTGGGTTGAGGACTGAAGCTTTCTTT,CASSSVGLRTEAFF
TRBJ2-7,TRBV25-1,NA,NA,TGTGCCAGCAGTCGCGACTACTCCTACGAGCAGTACTTC,CASSRDYSYEQYF
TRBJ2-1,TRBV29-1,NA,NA,TGCAGCGTTCGAGGGTCTTACAATGAGCAGTTCTTC,CSVRGSYNEQFF
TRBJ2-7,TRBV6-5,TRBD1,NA,TGTGCCAGCAGTTACAACAGGGGGCTGTCCTACGAGCAGTACTTC,CASSYNRGLSYEQYF
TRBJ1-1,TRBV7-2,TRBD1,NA,TGTGCCAGCAGCTATGGGACAGTCCATAACACTGAAGCTTTCTTT,CASSYGTVHNTEAFF
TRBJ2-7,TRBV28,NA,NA,TGTGCCAGCAGTTGGGGTGCAGGGGAGTACTTC,CASSWGAGEYF
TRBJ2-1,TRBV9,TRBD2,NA,TGTGCCAGCAGCGCGAAGACTAGCGGGAGCCAAAATGAGCAGTTCTTC,CASSAKTSGSQNEQFF
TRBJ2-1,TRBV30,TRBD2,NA,TGTGCCTGGAGTGGAGGTAGCGGGGCACACCAGTTCTTC,CAWSGGSGAHQFF
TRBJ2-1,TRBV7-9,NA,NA,TGTGCCAGCAGCTTAGGGGCCGGATACAATGAGCAGTTCTTC,CASSLGAGYNEQFF
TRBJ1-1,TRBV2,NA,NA,TGTGCCAGCAGTGAAACCCACCGGTCCGGGTCAGCTTTCTTT,CASSETHRSGSAFF
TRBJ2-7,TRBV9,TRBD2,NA,TGTGCCAGCAGCGTATCGGCTAGCGGGACATACGAGCAGTACTTC,CASSVSASGTYEQYF
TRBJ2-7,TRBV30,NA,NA,TGTGCCTGGAGTGTGACGGGGTACGAGCAGTACTTC,CAWSVTGYEQYF
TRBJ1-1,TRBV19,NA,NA,TGTGCCAGTAGTTCCTCTGGGGGGTTCACTGAAGCTTTCTTT,CASSSSGGFTEAFF
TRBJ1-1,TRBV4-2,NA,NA,TGTGCCAGCAGCCAAGATTCCCCGGGTCGGGGCACTGAAGCTTTCTTT,CASSQDSPGRGTEAFF
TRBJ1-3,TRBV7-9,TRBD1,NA,TGTGCCAGCAGCTCGGCGGGACAGGGGTTTTTTAACACCATATATTTT,CASSSAGQGFFNTIYF
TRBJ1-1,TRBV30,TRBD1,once,TGTGCCTGGACCTCGAGGGACAGGAACACTGAAGCTTTCTTT,CAWTSRDRNTEAFF
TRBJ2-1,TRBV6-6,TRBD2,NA,TGTGCCAGCAGTCCTAGCGGGAAGGGGAATGAGCAGTTCTTC,CASSPSGKGNEQFF
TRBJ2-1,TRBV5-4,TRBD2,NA,TGTGCCAGCAGCTTACTAGCGGGAAACAATGAGCAGTTCTTC,CASSLLAGNNEQFF
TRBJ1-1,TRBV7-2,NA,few,TGTGCCAGCAGCCTCCCCACAGGGTCGGGCACTGAAGCTTTCTTT,CASSLPTGSGTEAFF
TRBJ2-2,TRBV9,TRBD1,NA,TGTGCCAGCAGCGCCAGGACAGGGGGGGGAGCCGGGGAGCTGTTTTTT,CASSARTGGGAGELFF
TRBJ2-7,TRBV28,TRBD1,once,TGTGCCAGCACCACTTCTGGGCAGGGGGCCTCCTACGAGCAGTACTTC,CASTTSGQGASYEQYF
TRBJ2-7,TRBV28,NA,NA,TGTGCCAGCAGTGCTACAGGGATCCTCTACGAGCAGTACTTC,CASSATGILYEQYF
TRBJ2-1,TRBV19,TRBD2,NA,TGTGCCAGTAGTGGGGGGACTAGCGGCATGCAGTTCTTC,CASSGGTSGMQFF